This T cell receptor beta chain came from a study of CD8+ T cells in alopecia areata. Study-wide results and limits: Affected scalp, especially in alopecia totalis/universalis, had a higher clonality than normal scalp did.

Germline lookup yields CDR1 LGHNA and CDR2 YNFKEQ. CDR3 length: 12 residues. V was shortened by 0 bases and J by 13 bases, with 9 bases between the two germline ends. A word on this clone: Its antigen is not known.

Sequencing used cDNA as its template, made by extracting RNA and reverse transcribing it. Using immunoSEQ multiplex PCR, the repertoire was profiled, and TCRdb retains in-frame clones only, with some absent. The sample lists 45,000 to 70,000 clones, around 97% seen once, with around 25% in the top ten. Separation by sorting yielded CD4+ and CD8+ T cells from PBMCs. Material: CD8+ T cells sorted from blood, obtained at week 0. The clonotype was recovered from a human donor with alopecia areata. This rearrangement joins TRBV4-2 to TRBJ2-2; D unresolved. The CDR3 DNA is TGTGCCAGCAGCCAAGATCTAGGGTGGCTGTTTTTT. Encoded protein: CASSQDLGWLFF.